These T cell receptor beta chains were read from a single sample in a study of radiotherapy plus CTLA-4 blockade in lung cancer. Data came from immunoSEQ multiplex PCR; TCRdb stores just in-frame clones and leaves some out. This sample has roughly 55,000 clones; 72% occur once, and the top ten carry approximately 8.6%. The input for sequencing was peripheral blood, taken from a patient treated with radiotherapy plus ipilimumab. The receptors were gathered from a human donor with non-small cell lung cancer whose response to radiotherapy plus ipilimumab could not be evaluated. Each CDR3 is given without its conserved first and last residue. The order of the fields is V gene, CDR3 protein.

V: TRBV18; CDR3: ASSPASGADTQY
V: TRBV27; CDR3: ASSPQGSGGGDEQF
V: TRBV2; CDR3: ASRDRAYNEQF
V: TRBV6-5; CDR3: ASSTGLQGEMY
V: TRBV6-6; CDR3: ASSYVKETQY
V: TRBV6-1; CDR3: ASSDGAGANVLT
V: TRBV5-6; CDR3: ASSPDTYYGYT
V: TRBV25-1; CDR3: ASSENTGQGAPNYGYT
V: TRBV2; CDR3: ASRQGGGDNEQF
V: TRBV27; CDR3: ASSWGPGTHGTASTDTQY
V: TRBV19; CDR3: ASRPGLARGGNEQF
V: TRBV10-3; CDR3: AIRAVGAYEQY
V: TRBV6-5; CDR3: ASSFDRGPGNTIY
V: TRBV19; CDR3: ASSIRSNEQF
V: TRBV4-1; CDR3: ASSQSGRGTDTQY
V: TRBV7-9; CDR3: ASSGGVETQY
V: TRBV6-5; CDR3: ASSYSTGAPYNEQF
V: TRBV5-1; CDR3: ASSLGVGGPEDTQY
V: TRBV18; CDR3: ASSPLQGASYNEQF
V: TRBV18; CDR3: ASSPGGSTEAF
V: TRBV6-1; CDR3: ASREALLGLTQY
V: TRBV11-3; CDR3: ASSSLGKREAF
V: TRBV4-1; CDR3: ASSRLVAGQYEQY
V: TRBV4-3; CDR3: ASSPAGLAGGPEGELF
V: TRBV7-3; CDR3: ASSSGLAGGTGTGELF
V: TRBV7-2; CDR3: ASSPSLTSGGAVETQY
V: TRBV5-1; CDR3: ATAKGLGLAEQF
V: TRBV9; CDR3: ASSLEQRSMDEQF
V: TRBV30; CDR3: AWSPGQGSYEQY
V: TRBV4-2; CDR3: ASSTVANTGELF
V: TRBV4-2; CDR3: ASSPGTGGYRETQY
V: TRBV11-3; CDR3: ASSPRTGSGEKLF
V: TRBV5-6; CDR3: ASSSLFRRQNYGYT
V: TRBV30; CDR3: AWSTRGGRTGELF
V: TRBV18; CDR3: ASSQDRIYGYT
V: TRBV11-3; CDR3: ASSLEGQLYEQY
V: TRBV19; CDR3: ASSIWGHLYGYT
V: TRBV18; CDR3: ASSPRGASNYGYT
V: TRBV29-1; CDR3: SVALGLAEMGETQY
V: TRBV5-5; CDR3: ASSPHPAGADGDTIY
V: TRBV2; CDR3: ASTTGTSPRLGEQY
V: TRBV19; CDR3: ASSSQGLSYGYT
V: TRBV28; CDR3: ASSKGLYNSPLH
V: TRBV5-4; CDR3: ASSWGLAPYEQY
V: TRBV5-4; CDR3: ASSLEAMAGVAGYT
V: TRBV7-9; CDR3: ASSLDSNYEQY
V: TRBV6-5; CDR3: ASSYSVAGGEQF
V: TRBV7-8; CDR3: ASRYGRAAGIESPLH
V: TRBV18; CDR3: ASSALSSTSGANVLT
V: TRBV4-3; CDR3: ASSQDRTAWGTDTQY
V: TRBV4-1; CDR3: ASSQIRQEFDEQY
V: TRBV10-3; CDR3: AISEPGTGNTEAF
V: TRBV6-5; CDR3: ASSYGQGQAF
V: TRBV7-7; CDR3: ASSLDPGETQY
V: TRBV5-1; CDR3: ASSLGLGEGLDTQY
V: TRBV4-1; CDR3: ASSQDSGWSQPQH
V: TRBV28; CDR3: ASSSGQGASYGYT
V: TRBV7-9; CDR3: ASSSNTQRDTQY